The present TCR beta chain was sequenced within a study of T-cell reconstitution after alpha-beta-depleted transplantation in children listed by TCRdb under 2016. In the study overall: T-cell immune reconstitution after TCRalphabeta/CD19-depleted allogeneic hematopoietic cell transplantation in children was quantitatively tracked in the study by means of TCR repertoire profiling.

The label giving this sample's treatment or condition can be read as: allogeneic hematopoietic cell transplantation with graft depleted of TCRalphabeta T cells and CD19 B cells. The children who served as transplant recipients had been given grafts of TCRalphabeta/CD19-depleted allogeneic hematopoietic cells. What the research found in general, with its limitations: Hyperexpanded clone frequencies declined over subsequent months; after one year, T-cell counts and TCRbeta diversity were mostly attributed to newly produced T cells. In some patients, the high TCRbeta diversity seen at day 60 was put down to recipient T cells and intrathymic progenitors that had survived conditioning. The apparently early alphabetaT-cell count recovery about two months after transplant was reportedly dependent on only several hundred rapidly expanded clones derived from non-depleted graft cells.

From the germline V gene, CDR1 is SGHVS and CDR2 is FQNEAQ. From the cysteine through the phenylalanine, the CDR3 covers 16 amino acids. Solely the CDR3 DNA is kept, with 48 bases framed from the first base. V lost 5 bases and J lost 5 bases, and the count of bases not matched to a germline gene is 9. Library preparation was by PCR. Data came from an Illumina HiSeq 2500. TCR library preparation used molecular barcoding, with unique molecular identifiers applied to normalize quantification of the TCRbeta repertoire. TCRdb's own reprocessing of the public reads used fastp at Q25 and MiXCR and kept productive beta chains. Duplicate CDR3 protein sequences are folded into a single record with the most common DNA and genes. The sample data list about 980,000 distinct CDR3 sequences, and less than 30% of these were observed just once. The top ten constitute approximately 30% of the sample. This clonotype was counted between two and nine times. What this receptor recognizes is not known. Base qualities are not recorded, but no much larger clone differs from it by a single base.

Recombination joined TRBV7-8 with TRBJ2-5, and TRBD2 aligns with 12 junction nucleotides. This receptor was identified in a boy under two years old who had a stem cell transplant for SCID, so the T cells may come from the graft donor. This specimen consisted of PBMCs, mostly from graft donor cells, obtained 360 days after TCRalphabeta/CD19-depleted stem cell transplant. The DNA sequence reads TGTGCCAGCAGCACCCGACTAGCGGGGGCCCGGGAGACCCAGTACTTC. The encoded protein is CASSTRLAGARETQYF.